This TCR beta chain was profiled in a study of shared clonotypes between healthy human individuals. A remark on this clone: Its cognate antigen is unknown.

J was trimmed by 8 bases and V by 5 bases; bases with no gene match: 11. Looked up from germline, CDR1 is MNHEY and CDR2 is SVGAGI. This CDR3 comprises 14 residues. A deep-level run was used for the assay. Only in-frame clones appear in the TCRdb table, and some are missing; sequencing was by immunoSEQ multiplex PCR. Among roughly 2.5 million clones, around 90% were seen once, and the ten largest hold roughly 0.15%. Study-wide points: In several donors, around 5% of naive CD4 clonotypes appeared in common.

This TCR came from a man between 18 and 29 years old in good health. The sample comprised naive CD4+ T cells sorted from blood. The sample's subset: CD45RA+ positively selected. The rearrangement joins TRBV6-5 to TRBJ1-2; 7 bases map to TRBD1. DNA of the CDR3: TGTGCCAGCAGTCGACAGGGACACCCCTACGGCTACACCTTC. Translating it yields CASSRQGHPYGYTF.